One sample yielded the 4 T cell receptor beta chains listed below, sequenced in a study of shared clonotypes between healthy human individuals. Repertoires were generated with immunoSEQ multiplex PCR, while TCRdb's copy carries only in-frame clones and drops some. The sample includes about 1.5 million clones, 98% of them seen just once. The sample consisted of naive CD4+ T cells sorted from blood. The subset here: CD45RA+ positively selected. Receptors originate from a man aged 30-40 years in good health.

The chain carries TRBV7-9 and TRBJ2-3, with D maybe TRBD1 (6 bases). The CDR3 runs to 13 residues. Germline CDR1 SEHNR, CDR2 FQNEAQ (reference sequence). Trimming cost V 3 bases and J 5 bases, with 9 bases left between them. This chain's CDR3 is CASSFTGLDTQYF. DNA of the CDR3: TGTGCCAGCAGCTTCACAGGGTTAGATACGCAGTATTTT.

The chain employs TRBV27 and TRBJ2-7; 8 positions match TRBD2. The V gene end was trimmed by 0 bases and the J gene end by 3 bases; junction bases not matched to a gene: 7. This CDR3 has 16 amino acids. In germline, CDR1 is MNHEY, CDR2 SMNVEV (reference sequence). CDR3 coding DNA: TGTGCCAGCAGTTTATCGGCACTAGCGGACAACTACGAGCAGTACTTC. Its translation: CASSLSALADNYEQYF.

The chain links TRBV4-1 to TRBJ1-5; 7 positions match TRBD1. Germline assignment: CDR1 MGHRA and CDR2 YSYEKL. V was pared by 0 bases and J by 5 bases, with 7 bases of the junction left unmatched. The CDR3 loop spans 16 amino acids. The CDR3 loop reads CASSQERAGGYQPQHF. CDR3 in DNA: TGCGCCAGCAGCCAAGAGCGGGCAGGGGGTTATCAGCCCCAGCATTTT.

The CDR3 DNA reads as TGCGCCAGCGCCCGGACTGTGAGTAGCGGAGCGACGACCTCCTACGAGCAGTACTTC. Protein sequence: CASARTVSSGATTSYEQYF. The chain combines TRBV5-1 with TRBJ2-7; D may be TRBD2 (6 bases). The CDR3 runs to 19 residues. Germline V gene data show CDR1 as SGHRS and CDR2 as YFSETQ. Trimming removed 7 bases from V and 0 bases from J, with 29 bases in between.